These 2 T cell receptor beta chains came from one sample sequenced in a study of PD-1 blockade in classical Hodgkin lymphoma. Time point defined: cycle 4 day 1 (C4D1), after 6 weeks of nivolumab. The patients all showed relapse after autologous stem cell transplantation, while their brentuximab vedotin exposure varied. This table comes from immunoSEQ multiplex PCR, and its TCRdb copy is limited to in-frame clones, with some not included. The sample includes tens of thousands of clones, about nine tenths of them seen just once. The sequences come from peripheral blood mononuclear cells (PBMCs), collected before the fourth cycle of nivolumab. Every receptor here comes from a human donor with classical Hodgkin lymphoma.

The chain joins TRBV19 to TRBJ1-1; no definite D call. Germline V CDR1 and CDR2: LNHDA, SQIVND (reference sequence). The length of the CDR3 is 12 residues. The ends were cut back, 7 bases at V and 9 bases at J, with 15 bases in the middle. CDR3: CASTAAGEKAFF. Here the CDR3 DNA reads TGTGCCAGTACCGCAGCCGGGGAGAAAGCTTTCTTT. The complete variable domain, with remaining parts taken from reference TRBV19 and TRBJ1-1, reads DGGITQSPKYLFRKEGQNVTLSCEQNLNHDAMYWYRQDPGQGLRLIYYSQIVNDFQKGDIAEGYSVSREKKESFPLTVTSAQKNPTAFYLCASTAAGEKAFFGQGTRLTVV.

V is TRBV5-1 and J is TRBJ2-2; D perhaps matches TRBD2 (6 bases). Germline-derived CDR1 and CDR2 are SGHRS and YFSETQ. Trimming removed 0 bases from V and 6 bases from J, with 12 bases in between. The CDR3 is 15 residues long. The CDR3 region has the DNA TGCGCCAGCAGCTTGGTGGCCGGGGGTGCCGGGGAGCTGTTTTTT. It encodes CASSLVAGGAGELFF. The variable domain in full, with the rest retrieved from reference TRBV5-1 and TRBJ2-2, is KAGVTQTPRYLIKTRGQQVTLSCSPISGHRSVSWYQQTPGQGLQFLFEYFSETQRNKGNFPGRFSGRQFSNSRSEMNVSTLELGDSALYLCASSLVAGGAGELFFGEGSRLTVL.